Detailed here is one T cell receptor beta chain. It lacks a known antigen. It has no much larger one-base neighbor in the sample; base qualities were not kept. Per the germline V gene, SGDLS is the CDR1 and YYNGEE is the CDR2. The CDR3 covers 17 residues, taking in both the cysteine and the phenylalanine. Only the CDR3 DNA stays, 51 bases, in frame from base 1. At the junction V is shortened by 0 bases and J by 6 bases; bases outside the gene matches: 10. The immunoSEQ Assay, a bias-controlled multiplex PCR, was used to amplify TCRbeta CDR3 regions from genomic DNA. Concerning the study's data processing: The number of nucleated cells in each sample was estimated by amplification of reference gene primers within the assay. To quantify the absolute abundance of each unique TCRbeta CDR3 rearrangement, sequence reads were collapsed and filtered. Productive Simpson clonality was computed per sample as the square root of Simpson's diversity index over productive rearrangements. The clones in this table, taken by TCRdb from immuneACCESS, are in-frame only. Not every clone is retained; where verified, under half of the shortfall comes from an unresolved V gene, and the cause of the rest is unknown. V and J calls and clone size are as listed in that table; D and trimming were resolved from the DNA. In all, the sample holds about 150,000 clones, and roughly 80% of those were seen once. The ten largest clones add up to 0.45% to 0.6% of the sample.

Each collaborating institution followed its own protocols to collect whole blood in K2EDTA tubes. For TCRbeta analysis, collaborators shipped samples as frozen whole blood, isolated PBMCs, or DNA extracted from either of those sample types. These data are taken from a study of blood T cell repertoires in COVID-19 (dated by TCRdb to the early 2020s). In the study overall: Collaborator samples came from the United States, Italy and Spain and covered acute and convalescent phases of COVID-19. A de-identified subject ID, COVID-19 status, age in years and sex were almost always included in the sample metadata. A freely available public database, intended as a resource for researchers studying the immune response to SARS-CoV-2, is where the repertoires were released. Where available, HLA class I and class II types were obtained from metadata supplied by the sample provider rather than from assay-based typing. The dataset comprised deeply sampled blood TCRbeta repertoires from subjects exposed to, actively infected with, or recovered from COVID-19. The prospective study material was composed of cDNA or gDNA derived from T cells, B-cell-depleted T cells, or PBMCs. The samples were drawn from two sources: the first 160 participants of the ongoing ImmuneRACE study, and fewer than 1,500 subjects contributed by 6 global collaborators. Broad study findings and their caveats: The amount of clinical and demographic metadata varied by source and participant and was provided uncurated.

Recombination linked TRBV9 to TRBJ2-3, with 10 middle bases fitting TRBD2. The material sequenced was peripheral blood. The receptor's source is a man in his 60s with acute or convalescent COVID-19. Here is the DNA: TGTGCCAGCAGCGTAGGGGGCCTAGCGGGAGTTGCTGATACGCAGTATTTT. This encodes CASSVGGLAGVADTQYF. Where the CDR3 stops, the reference TRBV9 and TRBJ2-3 genes take over; the full variable domain is DSGVTQTPKHLITATGQRVTLRCSPRSGDLSVYWYQQSLDQGLQFLIQYYNGEERAKGNILERFSAQQFPDLHSELNLSSLELGDSALYFCASSVGGLAGVADTQYFGPGTRLTVL.